The 4 T cell receptor beta chains below all came from one sample that was sequenced in a study of blood T cell repertoires in COVID-19. Measured with immunoSEQ multiplex PCR; TCRdb has only the in-frame clones, and not every one. The sample includes around 480,000 clones, 75% to 90% of them seen just once. The sample consisted of PBMCs or T cells enriched from blood (not recorded which). The source of these receptors is a woman between 18 and 30 years old who had recovered from COVID-19.

The chain couples TRBV12-5 to TRBJ2-7; 7 positions match TRBD2. This CDR3 region has 17 residues. The germline V gene encodes CDR1 LGHNT and CDR2 FRNRAP. The trim removed 3 bases at V and 3 bases at J, leaving 14 bases unmatched. The CDR3: CASGFLPDGRPGYEQYF. CDR3 in DNA: TGTGCTAGTGGTTTCCTCCCCGACGGGAGGCCGGGCTACGAGCAGTACTTC.

The rearrangement uses TRBV6-5 and TRBJ2-6; D is perhaps TRBD2 (5 bases). The V gene's germline CDR1 is MNHEY and CDR2 SVGAGI. The length of the CDR3 is 14 residues. V gave up 8 bases and J gave up 4 bases, with 12 bases separating them. The CDR3 sequence: CASRRPGGANVLTF. The CDR3 bases are TGTGCCAGCCGTAGGCCGGGGGGGGCCAACGTCCTGACTTTC.

V and J are TRBV4-1 and TRBJ1-2; TRBD1 matches at 7 bases. Trimming at V came to 0 bases and at J to 4 bases, leaving 8 bases not matched to a gene. CDR1 and CDR2 (germline): MGHRA, YSYEKL. There are 16 residues in the CDR3. CDR3 sequence: CASSQDLQRGPYGYTF. The DNA of the CDR3 is TGCGCCAGCAGCCAAGATTTGCAGAGGGGGCCCTATGGCTACACCTTC.

J is TRBJ2-7 and V is TRBV7-8; 9 bases match TRBD1. V trimming: 5 bases; J trimming: 7 bases; junction bases outside the gene matches: 9. Germline-derived CDR1 and CDR2 are SGHVS and FQNEAQ. The CDR3 covers 14 residues. The CDR3 here is CASSRRDRDKEQYF. CDR3 in DNA: TGTGCCAGCAGCCGCCGGGACAGGGACAAAGAGCAGTACTTC.